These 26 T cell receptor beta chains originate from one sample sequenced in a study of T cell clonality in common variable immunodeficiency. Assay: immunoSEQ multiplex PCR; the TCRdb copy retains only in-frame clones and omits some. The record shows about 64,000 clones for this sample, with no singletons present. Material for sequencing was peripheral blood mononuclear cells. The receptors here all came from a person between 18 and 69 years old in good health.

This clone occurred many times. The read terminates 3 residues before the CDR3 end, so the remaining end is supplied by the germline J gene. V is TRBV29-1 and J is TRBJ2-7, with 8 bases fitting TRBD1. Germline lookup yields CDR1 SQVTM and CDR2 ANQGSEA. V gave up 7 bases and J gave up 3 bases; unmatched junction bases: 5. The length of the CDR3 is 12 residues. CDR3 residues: CSAGTGDYEQYF. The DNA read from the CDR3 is TGCAGCGCTGGGACAGGCGACTACGAG.

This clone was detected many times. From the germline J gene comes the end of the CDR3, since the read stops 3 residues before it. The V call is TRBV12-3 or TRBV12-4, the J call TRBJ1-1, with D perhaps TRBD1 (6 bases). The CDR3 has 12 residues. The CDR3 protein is CASSFPGRGAFF. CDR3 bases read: TGTGCCAGCAGTTTCCCGGGGAGGGGG.

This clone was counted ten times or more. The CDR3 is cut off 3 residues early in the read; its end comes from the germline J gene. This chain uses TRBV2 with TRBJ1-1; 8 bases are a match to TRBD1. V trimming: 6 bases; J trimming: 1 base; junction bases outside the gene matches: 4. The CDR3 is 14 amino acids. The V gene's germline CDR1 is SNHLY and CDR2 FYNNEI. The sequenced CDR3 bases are TGTGCCAGCAGCAGGGACAGGCGGAACACTGAA. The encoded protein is CASSRDRRNTE. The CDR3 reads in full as CASSRDRRNTEAFF.

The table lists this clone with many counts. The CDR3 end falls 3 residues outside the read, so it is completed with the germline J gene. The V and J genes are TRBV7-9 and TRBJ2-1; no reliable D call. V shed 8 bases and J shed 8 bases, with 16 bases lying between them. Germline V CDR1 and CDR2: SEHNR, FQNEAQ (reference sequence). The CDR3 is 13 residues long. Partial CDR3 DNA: TGTGCCAGCTCCCGACCCGGGTGGGATGAG. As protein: CASSRPGWDE. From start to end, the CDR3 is CASSRPGWDEQFF.

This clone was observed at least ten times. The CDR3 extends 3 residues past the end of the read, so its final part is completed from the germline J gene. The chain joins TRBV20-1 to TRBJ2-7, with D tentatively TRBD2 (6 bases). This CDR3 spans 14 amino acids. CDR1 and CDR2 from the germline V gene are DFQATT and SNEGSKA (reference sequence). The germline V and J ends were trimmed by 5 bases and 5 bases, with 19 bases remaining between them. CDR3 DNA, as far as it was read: TGCAGTGCTGCCCGGGGGAGTCGCGGACACGAG. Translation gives CSAARGSRGHE. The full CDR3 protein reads CSAARGSRGHEQYF.

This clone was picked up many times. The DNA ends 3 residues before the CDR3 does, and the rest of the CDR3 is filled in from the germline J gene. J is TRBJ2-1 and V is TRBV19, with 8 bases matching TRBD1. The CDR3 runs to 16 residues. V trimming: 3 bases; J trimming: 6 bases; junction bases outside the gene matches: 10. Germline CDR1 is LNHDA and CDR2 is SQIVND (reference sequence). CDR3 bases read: TGTGCCAGTAGTATCTATTGGACAGGGTATGGCAATGAG. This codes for CASSIYWTGYGNE. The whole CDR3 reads CASSIYWTGYGNEQFF.

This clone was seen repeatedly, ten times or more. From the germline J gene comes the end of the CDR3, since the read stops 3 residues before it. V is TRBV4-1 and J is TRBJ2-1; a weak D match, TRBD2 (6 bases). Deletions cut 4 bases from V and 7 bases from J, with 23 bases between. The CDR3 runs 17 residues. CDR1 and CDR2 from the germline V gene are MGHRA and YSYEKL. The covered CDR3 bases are TGCGCCAGCAGCCCTCAGACTAGTTTGCCCCTGGTTAATGAG. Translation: CASSPQTSLPLVNE. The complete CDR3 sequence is CASSPQTSLPLVNEQFF.

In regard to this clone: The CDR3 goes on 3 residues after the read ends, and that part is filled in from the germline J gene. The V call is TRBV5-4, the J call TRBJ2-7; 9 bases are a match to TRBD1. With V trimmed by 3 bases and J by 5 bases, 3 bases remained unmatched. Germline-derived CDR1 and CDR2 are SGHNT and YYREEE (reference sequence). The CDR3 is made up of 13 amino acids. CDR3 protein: CASSSRTGDEQYF. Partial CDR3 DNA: TGTGCCAGCAGCTCCCGGACAGGGGACGAG.

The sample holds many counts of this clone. The CDR3 bases that were read are TGTGCCACAAAAGTCCCAGCGGGGGCCCTCACAGATACG. Its protein is CATKVPAGALTDT. From start to end, the CDR3 is CATKVPAGALTDTQYF. This sequence joins TRBV19 and TRBJ2-3, with 8 positions matching TRBD2. The CDR3 is cut off 3 residues early in the read; its end comes from the germline J gene. The V segment lost 10 bases and the J segment 2 bases; nucleotides outside the gene matches: 14. CDR1 and CDR2 (germline): LNHDA, SQIVND (reference sequence). CDR3 size: 16 residues. Full variable domain (outside the CDR3, taken from reference TRBV19 and TRBJ2-3): DGGITQSPKYLFRKEGQNVTLSCEQNLNHDAMYWYRQDPGQGLRLIYYSQIVNDFQKGDIAEGYSVSREKKESFPLTVTSAQKNPTAFYLCATKVPAGALTDTQYFGPGTRLTVL.

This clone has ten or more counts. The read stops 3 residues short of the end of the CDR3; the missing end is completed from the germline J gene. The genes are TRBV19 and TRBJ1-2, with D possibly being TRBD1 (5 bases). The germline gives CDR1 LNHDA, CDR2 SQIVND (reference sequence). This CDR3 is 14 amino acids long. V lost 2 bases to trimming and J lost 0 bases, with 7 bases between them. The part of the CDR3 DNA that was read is TGTGCCAGTAGTATACAGGGAGCTAACTATGGC. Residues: CASSIQGANYG. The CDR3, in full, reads CASSIQGANYGYTF.

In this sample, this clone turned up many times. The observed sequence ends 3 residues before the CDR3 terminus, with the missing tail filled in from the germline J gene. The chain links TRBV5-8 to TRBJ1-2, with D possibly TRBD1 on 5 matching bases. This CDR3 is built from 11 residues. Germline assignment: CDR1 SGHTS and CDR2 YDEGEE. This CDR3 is CASSLDSGYTF. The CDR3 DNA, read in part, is TGTGCCAGCAGCTTAGACAGCGGC.

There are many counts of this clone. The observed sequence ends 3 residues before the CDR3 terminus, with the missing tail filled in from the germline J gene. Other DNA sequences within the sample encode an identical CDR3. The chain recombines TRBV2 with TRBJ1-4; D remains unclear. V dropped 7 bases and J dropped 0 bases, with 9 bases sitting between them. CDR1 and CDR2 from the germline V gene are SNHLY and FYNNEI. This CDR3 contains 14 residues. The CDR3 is CASTDTATNEKLFF. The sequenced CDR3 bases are TGTGCCAGCACAGACACTGCAACTAATGAAAAA.

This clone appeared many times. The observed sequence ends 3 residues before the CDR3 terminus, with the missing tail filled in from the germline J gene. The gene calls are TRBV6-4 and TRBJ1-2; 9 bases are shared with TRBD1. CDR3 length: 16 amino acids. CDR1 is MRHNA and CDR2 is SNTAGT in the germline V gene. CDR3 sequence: CASSDLQGAPFSGYTF. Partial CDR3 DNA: TGTGCCAGCAGTGACTTACAGGGGGCCCCCTTCTCCGGC.

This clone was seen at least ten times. CDR3 amino acids: CASSLTDQETQYF. Partial CDR3 DNA: TGTGCCAGCAGCTTGACAGACCAAGAGACC. The chain links TRBV7-8 to TRBJ2-5; a possible D gene is TRBD1 (5 bases). The read finishes 3 residues shy of the CDR3 end, and the germline J gene is used to complete it. The CDR3 is made up of 13 amino acids. Germline-derived CDR1 and CDR2 are SGHVS and FQNEAQ. V was cut by 3 bases and J by 0 bases, with 5 bases left in between.

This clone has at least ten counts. Partial CDR3 DNA: TGTGCCAGCAGTGAACGACTAGCGGGACGCAATGAG. Translation: CASSERLAGRNE. The entire CDR3 protein reads CASSERLAGRNEQFF. V is TRBV6-1 and J is TRBJ2-1; 11 bases are a match to TRBD2. The read finishes 3 residues shy of the CDR3 end, and the germline J gene is used to complete it. CDR3 length: 15 amino acids. Trimming took 2 bases from V and 6 from J; bases not matched to a gene: 3. Germline V gene data show CDR1 as MNHNS and CDR2 as SASEGT.

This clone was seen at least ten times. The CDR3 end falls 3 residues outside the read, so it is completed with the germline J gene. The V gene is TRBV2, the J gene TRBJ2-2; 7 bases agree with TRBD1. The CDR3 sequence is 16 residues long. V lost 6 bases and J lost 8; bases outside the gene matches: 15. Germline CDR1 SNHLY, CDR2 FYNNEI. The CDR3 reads CASRNNRGLRGGELFF. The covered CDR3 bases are TGTGCCAGCAGAAATAACAGGGGCCTAAGAGGTGGGGAG.

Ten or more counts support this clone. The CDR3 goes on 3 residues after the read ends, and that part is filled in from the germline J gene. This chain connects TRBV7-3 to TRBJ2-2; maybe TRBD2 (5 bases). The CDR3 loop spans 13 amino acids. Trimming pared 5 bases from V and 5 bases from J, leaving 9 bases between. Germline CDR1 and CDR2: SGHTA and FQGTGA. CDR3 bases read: TGTGCCAGCAGCCCGACGGGGACCGGGGAG. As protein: CASSPTGTGE. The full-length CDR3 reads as CASSPTGTGELFF. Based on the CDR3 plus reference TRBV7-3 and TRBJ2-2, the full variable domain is GAGVSQTPSNKVTEKGKYVELRCDPISGHTALYWYRQSLGQGPEFLIYFQGTGAADDSGLPNDRFFAVRPEGSVSTLKIQRTERGDSAVYLCASSPTGTGELFFGEGSRLTVL.

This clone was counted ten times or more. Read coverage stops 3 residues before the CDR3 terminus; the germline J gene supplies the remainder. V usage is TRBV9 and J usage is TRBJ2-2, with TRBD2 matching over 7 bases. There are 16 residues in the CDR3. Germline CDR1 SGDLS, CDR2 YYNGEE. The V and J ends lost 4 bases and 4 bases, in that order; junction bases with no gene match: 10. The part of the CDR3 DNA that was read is TGTGCCAGCAGCCCCCGTCGCGGGGAGGGCACCGGGGAG. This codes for CASSPRRGEGTGE. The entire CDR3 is CASSPRRGEGTGELFF.

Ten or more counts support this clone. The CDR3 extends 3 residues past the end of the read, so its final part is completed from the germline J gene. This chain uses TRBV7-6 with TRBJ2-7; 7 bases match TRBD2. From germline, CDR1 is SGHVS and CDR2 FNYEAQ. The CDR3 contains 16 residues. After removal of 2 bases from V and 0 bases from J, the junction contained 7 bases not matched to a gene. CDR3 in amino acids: CASSLSPSGSSYEQYF. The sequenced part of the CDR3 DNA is TGTGCCAGCAGCTTATCTCCTAGCGGAAGCTCCTACGAG.

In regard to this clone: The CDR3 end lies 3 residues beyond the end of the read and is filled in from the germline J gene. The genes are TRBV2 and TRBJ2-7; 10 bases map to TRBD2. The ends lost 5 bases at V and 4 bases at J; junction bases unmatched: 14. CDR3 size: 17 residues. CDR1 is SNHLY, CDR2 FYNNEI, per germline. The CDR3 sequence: CASSPLLAGGGVYEQYF. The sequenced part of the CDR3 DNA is TGTGCCAGCAGTCCCCTCTTAGCGGGAGGAGGGGTTTACGAG.

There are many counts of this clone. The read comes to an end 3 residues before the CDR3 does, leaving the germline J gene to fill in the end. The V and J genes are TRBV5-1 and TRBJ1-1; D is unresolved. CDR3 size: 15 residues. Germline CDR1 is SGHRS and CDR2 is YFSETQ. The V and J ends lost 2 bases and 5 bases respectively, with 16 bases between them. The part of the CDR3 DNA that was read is TGCGCCAGCAGCTTTTTTGAGCCGGTCGGGACTGAA. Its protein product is CASSFFEPVGTE. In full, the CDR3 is CASSFFEPVGTEAFF.

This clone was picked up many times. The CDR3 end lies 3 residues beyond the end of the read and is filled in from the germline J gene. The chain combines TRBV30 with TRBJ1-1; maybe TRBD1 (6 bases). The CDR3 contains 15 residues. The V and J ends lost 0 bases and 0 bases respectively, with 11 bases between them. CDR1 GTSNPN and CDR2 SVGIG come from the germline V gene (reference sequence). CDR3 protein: CAWSVLRGMNTEAFF. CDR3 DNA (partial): TGTGCCTGGAGTGTACTAAGGGGGATGAACACTGAA.

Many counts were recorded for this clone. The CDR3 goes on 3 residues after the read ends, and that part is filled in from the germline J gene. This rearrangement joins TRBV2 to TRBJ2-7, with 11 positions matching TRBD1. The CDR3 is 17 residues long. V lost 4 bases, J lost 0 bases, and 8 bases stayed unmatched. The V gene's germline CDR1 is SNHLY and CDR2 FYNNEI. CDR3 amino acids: CASSADRGLSSSYEQYF. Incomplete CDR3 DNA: TGTGCCAGCAGTGCGGACAGGGGGCTTTCGAGCTCCTACGAG.

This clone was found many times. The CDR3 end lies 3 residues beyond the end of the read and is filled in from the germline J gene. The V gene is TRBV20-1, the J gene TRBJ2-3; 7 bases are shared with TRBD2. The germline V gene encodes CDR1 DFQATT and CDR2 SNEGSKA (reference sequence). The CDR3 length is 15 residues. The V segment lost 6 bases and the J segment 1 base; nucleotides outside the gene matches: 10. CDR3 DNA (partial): TGCAGTGCCCGGGGCCTAGCGGATCGCACAGATACG. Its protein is CSARGLADRTDT. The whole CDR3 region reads CSARGLADRTDTQYF.

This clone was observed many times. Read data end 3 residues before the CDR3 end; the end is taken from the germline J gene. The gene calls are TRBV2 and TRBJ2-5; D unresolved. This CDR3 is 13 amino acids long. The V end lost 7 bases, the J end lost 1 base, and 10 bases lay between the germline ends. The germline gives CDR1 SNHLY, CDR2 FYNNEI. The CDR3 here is CASTPWAQETQYF. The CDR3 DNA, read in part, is TGTGCCAGCACCCCGTGGGCCCAAGAGACC.

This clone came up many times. The DNA read from the CDR3 is TGTGCCAGCAGTTCACTAGGACAGGACTATGGC. It is translated as CASSSLGQDYG. The full CDR3 reads CASSSLGQDYGYTF. The chain couples TRBV27 to TRBJ1-2; 7 positions agree with TRBD1. The CDR3 end lies 3 residues beyond the end of the read and is filled in from the germline J gene. The junction had 5 bases not matched to a gene; V was cut back by 4 bases and J by 3 bases. CDR1 MNHEY and CDR2 SMNVEV come from the germline V gene (reference sequence). The CDR3 runs to 14 residues.